Listed below are T cell receptor beta chains from one sample, sequenced in a study of blood T cells in healthy people across ages. TCRdb independently ran MiXCR on the 5' RACE reads; one entry per CDR3 protein. The table lists some 1.4 million distinct CDR3 sequences, approximately 40% of them singletons. The sample was blood. All receptors derive from a young woman in good health. Each CDR3 is given with its conserved first and last residue. A D gene is named only where the DNA matches it firmly. Some rows mark clone size as missing; the rest say once, few, many or name a class of expanded clone.

>TRBJ1-2|TRBV7-9|NA|TRBD1
TGTGCCAGCAGCCAAGACAGGGGCGAAAGGAGGGGCTACACCTTC
CASSQDRGERRGYTF
>TRBJ2-2|TRBV19|NA|NA
TGTGCCAGTGGGGGGAAGGCGGTAGATCTCACCGGGGAGCTGTTTTTT
CASGGKAVDLTGELFF
>TRBJ2-5|TRBV5-1|NA|TRBD1
TGCGCCAGCAGCGCGGACAGGGTGGGAGAGACCCAGTACTTC
CASSADRVGETQYF
>TRBJ2-5|TRBV9|few|NA
TGTGCCAGCAGCCCCCGGACGGCCCCTCAAGAGACCCAGTACTTC
CASSPRTAPQETQYF
>TRBJ2-7|TRBV25-1|few|TRBD1
TGTGCCACCACCGGGACAGTAAACTACGAGCAGTACTTC
CATTGTVNYEQYF
>TRBJ2-3|TRBV9|few|NA
TGTGCCAGCAGCTTGACTTGGGATACGCAGTATTTT
CASSLTWDTQYF
>TRBJ1-2|TRBV12-3/TRBV12-4|few|NA
TGTGCCAGCAGTTTCTCCGGGCTTAACTATGGCTACACCTTC
CASSFSGLNYGYTF
>TRBJ1-2|TRBV6-1|few|NA
TGTGCCAGCAGTGAACTCTCTAACTATGGCTACACCTTC
CASSELSNYGYTF
>TRBJ1-1|TRBV20-1|NA|NA
TGCAGTGGGAGGGGGAGATGGAACACTGAAGCTTTCTTT
CSGRGRWNTEAFF
>TRBJ2-7|TRBV5-1|NA|TRBD2
TGCGCCAGCAGCTTGTCCCCTAGCGGGGTTAACGAGCAGTACTTC
CASSLSPSGVNEQYF
>TRBJ2-7|TRBV4-1|NA|NA
TGCGCCAGCAGCCAAGATGGGGTAGGGCAGTACTTC
CASSQDGVGQYF
>TRBJ1-2|TRBV7-9|NA|TRBD1
TGTGCCAGCAGCCTATTCGGACAGGGGGCAACCCCTAACTATGGCTACACCTTC
CASSLFGQGATPNYGYTF
>TRBJ1-2|TRBV28|NA|TRBD1
TGTGCCAGCAGTTCCTCTTTAACAGGGGTTCAAACCAATGGCTACACCTTC
CASSSSLTGVQTNGYTF
>TRBJ2-1|TRBV2|few|TRBD2
TGTGCCAGCAGTGGCTCAGCGGGAACCTACAATGAGCAGTTCTTC
CASSGSAGTYNEQFF
>TRBJ2-5|TRBV5-5|NA|NA
TGTGCCAGCAGCTTGGGCTCGAGTGACGGGGGGACCCAGTACTTC
CASSLGSSDGGTQYF
>TRBJ2-1|TRBV9|few|NA
TGTGCCAGCAGCCCCCGATCTCCCCCATTGCAGTTCTTC
CASSPRSPPLQFF
>TRBJ1-2|TRBV10-2|NA|TRBD1
TGCGCCAGCAGCCGTAACACAGGGGGCGCGGATGGCTACACCTTC
CASSRNTGGADGYTF
>TRBJ2-1|TRBV7-9|once|TRBD1
TGTGCCAGCAGCTCCGCGGACAGGAAATACAATGAGCAGTTCTTC
CASSSADRKYNEQFF
>TRBJ1-5|TRBV7-9|NA|TRBD1
TGTGCCAGCAGCCAGGGGGCAGCCTTCAATCAGCCCCAGCATTTT
CASSQGAAFNQPQHF
>TRBJ2-3|TRBV29-1|NA|NA
TGCAGCGTTCTAGAGCAGTGGAGCACAGATACGCAGTATTTT
CSVLEQWSTDTQYF
>TRBJ2-1|TRBV20-1|NA|NA
TGCAGTGCTAACCGGGAGTCCTACAATGAGCAGTTCTTC
CSANRESYNEQFF
>TRBJ1-4|TRBV15|NA|TRBD1
TGTGCCACCAGCCCCAGGACAGGGACTAATGAAAAACTGTTTTTT
CATSPRTGTNEKLFF
>TRBJ1-5|TRBV2|NA|NA
TGTGCCACCTGGGGGGGAACCAATCAGCCCCAGCATTTT
CATWGGTNQPQHF
>TRBJ2-7|TRBV6-5|few|NA
TGTGCCAGCAGTTACGATTTAACAGGCACCGGCGGCGAGCAGTACTTC
CASSYDLTGTGGEQYF
>TRBJ1-1|TRBV3-1|NA|NA
TGTGCCAGCGGCCAAGAAGCGCTGGGCACTGAAGCTTTCTTT
CASGQEALGTEAFF
>TRBJ2-5|TRBV29-1|NA|TRBD2
TGCAGCGTATGGGGACTAGGTCCCAATGAGCAGTACTTC
CSVWGLGPNEQYF
>TRBJ2-7|TRBV29-1|once|TRBD2
TGCAGCGCTGAAGAACAGGGACTAGCGCCCTACGAGCAGTACTTC
CSAEEQGLAPYEQYF
>TRBJ2-3|TRBV4-1|NA|TRBD1
TGCGCCAGCAGCCAAGGGGACAGGGGGTTGGATACGCAGTATTTT
CASSQGDRGLDTQYF
>TRBJ2-5|TRBV6-6|NA|TRBD2
TGTGCCAGCAGTTACGGGGCGGGGGGATTTATGGAGACCCAGTACTTC
CASSYGAGGFMETQYF
>TRBJ2-7|TRBV20-1|few|TRBD1
TGCAGTGCTAGTAGGACAGGGGGCGCCTACGAGCAGTACTTC
CSASRTGGAYEQYF
>TRBJ1-2|TRBV10-3|few|NA
TGTGCCATCAGTCCGGGCCCCAACTATGGCTACACCTTC
CAISPGPNYGYTF
>TRBJ2-7|TRBV7-9|NA|NA
TGTGCCAGCAGCCCCCGCATGGGGACCTTCTACGAGCAGTACTTC
CASSPRMGTFYEQYF
>TRBJ1-1|TRBV27|NA|TRBD1
TGTGCCAGCAGCATGACAGGGGCGGTCCTACGGACTGAAGCTTTCTTT
CASSMTGAVLRTEAFF
>TRBJ2-5|TRBV30|NA|NA
TGTGCCTGGAGTCCCCCGGGTCTCCGGGAGACCCAGTACTTC
CAWSPPGLRETQYF
>TRBJ2-5|TRBV12-3/TRBV12-4|NA|NA
TGTGCCAGCAGTCCGGGGACGATGGATGGGGAGCAGTACTTC
CASSPGTMDGEQYF
>TRBJ2-3|TRBV15|NA|TRBD1
TGTGCCACCAGCAGAGATGTAAGGGACAGGGGGGGGACAGATACGCAGTATTTT
CATSRDVRDRGGTDTQYF
>TRBJ2-1|TRBV20-1|NA|NA
TGCAGTGCGAAACGCCCGACAGGGGAGGGCTCCTACAATGAGCAGTTCTTC
CSAKRPTGEGSYNEQFF
>TRBJ2-5|TRBV20-1|few|TRBD1
TGCAGTGCTAGAGCGGGACAGGGAGATGAGCAGTACTTC
CSARAGQGDEQYF
>TRBJ2-3|TRBV12-3/TRBV12-4|few|NA
TGTGCCAGCAGCCCAACTAGGGATACGCAGTATTTT
CASSPTRDTQYF
>TRBJ2-7|TRBV6-5|NA|NA
TGTGCCAGCAGTGACGGCCGGGCCTACGAGCAGTACTTC
CASSDGRAYEQYF